This T cell receptor beta chain derives from a study of blood T cell repertoires in COVID-19. V shed 6 bases, J shed 5 bases, and the junction held 6 bases outside the gene matches. Germline V gene lookup returns CDR1 SGHAT and CDR2 FQNNGV. The CDR3 sequence is 14 residues long. TCRdb's table, derived via immunoSEQ multiplex PCR, lists solely in-frame clones and lacks some. Among under 500,000 clones listed, about 85% were seen once. The specimen was PBMCs or T cells enriched from blood (not recorded which). The TCR originated in a woman under 30 with acute COVID-19. This chain uses TRBV11-2 with TRBJ1-4, with 7 bases identical to TRBD1. The CDR3 spells CASSEQGINEKLFF. The CDR3 DNA follows: TGTGCCAGCAGTGAACAGGGGATAAATGAAAAACTGTTTTTT.